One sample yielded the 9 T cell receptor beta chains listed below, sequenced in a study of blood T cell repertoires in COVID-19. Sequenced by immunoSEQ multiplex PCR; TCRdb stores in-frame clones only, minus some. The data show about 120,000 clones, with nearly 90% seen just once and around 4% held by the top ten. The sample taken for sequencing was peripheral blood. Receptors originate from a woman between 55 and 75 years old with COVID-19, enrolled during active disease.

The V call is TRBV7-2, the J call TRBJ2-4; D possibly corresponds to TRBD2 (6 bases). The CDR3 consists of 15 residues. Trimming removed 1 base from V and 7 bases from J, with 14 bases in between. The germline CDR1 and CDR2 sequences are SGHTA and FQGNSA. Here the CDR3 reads CASSLGPWGRNIQYF. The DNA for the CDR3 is TGTGCCAGCAGCTTAGGGCCTTGGGGGAGGAACATTCAGTACTTC.

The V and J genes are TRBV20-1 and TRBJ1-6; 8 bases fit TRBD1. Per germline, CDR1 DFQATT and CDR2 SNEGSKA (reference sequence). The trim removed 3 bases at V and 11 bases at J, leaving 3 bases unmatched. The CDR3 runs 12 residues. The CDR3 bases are TGCAGTGCTAGTCGACAGGGGACACCCCTCCACTTT. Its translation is CSASRQGTPLHF.

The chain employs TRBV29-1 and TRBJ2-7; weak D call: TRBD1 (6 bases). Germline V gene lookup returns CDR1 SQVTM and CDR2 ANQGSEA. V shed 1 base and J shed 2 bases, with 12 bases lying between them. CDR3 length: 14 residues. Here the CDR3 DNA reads TGCAGCGTTGAAGTCTCCAGGGGAGCCTACGAGCAGTACTTC. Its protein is CSVEVSRGAYEQYF.

Written as DNA, the CDR3 is TGTGCCAGCAGTCTCGGACAGTCCCAGCCCCAGCATTTT. Its protein is CASSLGQSQPQHF. The chain carries TRBV6-5 and TRBJ1-5; D might be TRBD1 (6 bases). V was trimmed by 5 bases and J by 7 bases, leaving 12 bases between them. This CDR3 region has 13 residues. CDR1 and CDR2 (germline): MNHEY, SVGAGI.

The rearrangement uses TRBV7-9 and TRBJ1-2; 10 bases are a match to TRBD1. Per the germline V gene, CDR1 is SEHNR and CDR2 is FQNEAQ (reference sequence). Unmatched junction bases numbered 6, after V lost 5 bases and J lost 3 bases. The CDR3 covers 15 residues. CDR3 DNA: TGTGCCAGCAGCATTCGACAGGGGGCACACTATGGCTACACCTTC. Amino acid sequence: CASSIRQGAHYGYTF.

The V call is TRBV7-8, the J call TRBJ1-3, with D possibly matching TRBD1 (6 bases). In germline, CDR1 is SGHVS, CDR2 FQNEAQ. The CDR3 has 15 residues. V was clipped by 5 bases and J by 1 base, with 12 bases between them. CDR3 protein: CASSGTWGSGNTIYF. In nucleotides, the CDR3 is TGTGCCAGCAGCGGGACATGGGGGTCTGGAAACACCATATATTTT.

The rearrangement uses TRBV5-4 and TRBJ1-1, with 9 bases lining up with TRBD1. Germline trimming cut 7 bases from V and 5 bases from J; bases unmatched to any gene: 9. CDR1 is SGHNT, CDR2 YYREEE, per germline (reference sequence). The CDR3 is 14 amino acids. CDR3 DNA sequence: TGTGCCAGCGGGACAGGGATTTTAACTACTGAAGCTTTCTTT. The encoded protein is CASGTGILTTEAFF. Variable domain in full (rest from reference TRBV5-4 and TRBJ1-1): ETGVTQSPTHLIKTRGQQVTLRCSSQSGHNTVSWYQQALGQGPQFIFQYYREEENGRGNFPPRFSGLQFPNYSSELNVNALELDDSALYLCASGTGILTTEAFFGQGTRLTVV.

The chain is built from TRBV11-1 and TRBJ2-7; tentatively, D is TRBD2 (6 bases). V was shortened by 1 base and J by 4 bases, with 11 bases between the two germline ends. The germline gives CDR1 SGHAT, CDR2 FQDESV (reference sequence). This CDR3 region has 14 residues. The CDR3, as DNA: TGTGCCAGCAGCTTAGGGGGAGGCGTATACGAGCAGTACTTC. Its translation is CASSLGGGVYEQYF.

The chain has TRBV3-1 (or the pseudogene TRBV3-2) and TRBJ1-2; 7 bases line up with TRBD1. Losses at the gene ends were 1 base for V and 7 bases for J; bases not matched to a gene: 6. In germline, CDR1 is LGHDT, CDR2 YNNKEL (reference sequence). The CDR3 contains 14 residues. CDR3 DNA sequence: TGTGCCAGCAGCCAAGCGGACAGGTTCGTTGGCTACACCTTC. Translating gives CASSQADRFVGYTF.